The T cell receptor (beta chain) described here comes from a study of Tregs in tolerant kidney transplant recipients. The ends were cut back, 4 bases at V and 5 bases at J, with 17 bases in the middle. CDR1 is SQVTM, CDR2 ANQGSEA, per germline. This CDR3 is 14 amino acids long. Assay: immunoSEQ multiplex PCR; the TCRdb copy retains only in-frame clones and omits some. There are 90,000 to 120,000 clones in the sample; 90% occur only once, and about 0.31% lies in the top ten. Sequences were derived from CD4+ T cells from blood, sampled before the transplant. The source is a human donor who received a combined kidney and bone marrow transplant. The chain employs TRBV29-1 and TRBJ1-1; D is perhaps TRBD1 (6 bases). This chain's CDR3 is CSVVGRGGQTEAFF. In DNA, the CDR3 is TGCAGCGTTGTAGGTAGGGGGGGGCAAACTGAAGCTTTCTTT.